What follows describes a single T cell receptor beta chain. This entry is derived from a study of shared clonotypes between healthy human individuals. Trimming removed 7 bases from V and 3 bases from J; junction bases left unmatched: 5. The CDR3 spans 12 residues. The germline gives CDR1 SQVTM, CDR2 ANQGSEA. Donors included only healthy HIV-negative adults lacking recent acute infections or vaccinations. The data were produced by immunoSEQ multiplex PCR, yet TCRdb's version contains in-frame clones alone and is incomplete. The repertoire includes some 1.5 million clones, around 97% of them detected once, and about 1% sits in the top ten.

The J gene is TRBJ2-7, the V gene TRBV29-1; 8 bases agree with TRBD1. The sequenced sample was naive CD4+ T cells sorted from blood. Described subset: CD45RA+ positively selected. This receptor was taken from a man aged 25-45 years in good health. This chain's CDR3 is CSARDRIYEQYF. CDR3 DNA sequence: TGCAGCGCCCGGGACAGGATCTACGAGCAGTACTTC.